The clone carrying this T cell receptor beta chain showed up just a few times. MiXCR, applied by TCRdb to the 5' RACE reads, yields one record per CDR3 protein. This repertoire shows roughly 30,000 distinct CDR3 sequences, about 6% found once; its top ten account for roughly 5.5%. These data are taken from a study of early T cells in non-severe SARS-CoV-2 infection. V lost 4 bases to trimming and J lost 3 bases; unmatched junction nucleotides: 6. There are 15 residues in the CDR3. The germline V gene has CDR1 SGHTA and CDR2 FQGNSA. V is TRBV7-2 and J is TRBJ2-7; 10 nucleotides match TRBD1. The receptor was isolated from an adult who was a healthcare worker with PCR-confirmed SARS-CoV-2 infection or an uninfected control (not recorded which). The sample taken for sequencing was whole blood. The CDR3 here is CASSSGTGDGYEQYF. The CDR3 nucleotides are TGTGCCAGCAGCTCGGGGACAGGGGACGGCTACGAGCAGTACTTC.